The subject of this entry is one T cell receptor beta chain. This entry belongs to a study of blood T cell repertoires in COVID-19. Study overall: T cells, B-cell-depleted T cells, or PBMCs supplied cDNA or gDNA.

From germline, CDR1 is SGHDT and CDR2 YYEEEE. CDR3 length: 15 residues. Unmatched junction bases numbered 9, after V lost 6 bases and J lost 1 base. Authors' data handling: Nucleated cell number was recorded as an estimate derived from reference gene primer amplification. Data came from immunoSEQ multiplex PCR; TCRdb stores just in-frame clones and leaves some out. From that table come the V and J calls and clone size; the DNA was used to work out D and trimming. The sample lists roughly 250,000 clones, 75% to 85% seen once, with 5.5% in the top ten. The sequenced sample consisted of peripheral blood. The clonotype was recovered from a human donor in a cohort sampled during active COVID-19. V usage is TRBV5-6 and J usage is TRBJ2-5, with 7 nucleotides matching TRBD2. The CDR3 spells CASTPILATQETQYF. CDR3 nucleotide sequence: TGTGCCAGCACCCCAATACTAGCGACCCAAGAGACCCAGTACTTC. Variable domain in full (rest from reference TRBV5-6 and TRBJ2-5): DAGVTQSPTHLIKTRGQQVTLRCSPKSGHDTVSWYQQALGQGPQFIFQYYEEEERQRGNFPDRFSGHQFPNYSSELNVNALLLGDSALYLCASTPILATQETQYFGPGTRLLVL.